This T cell receptor beta chain derives from a study of T cell changes during pregnancy in multiple sclerosis. Method: immunoSEQ multiplex PCR; TCRdb's copy keeps in-frame clones and lacks some. The table shows around 57,000 clones, with approximately 92% occurring only once. Only one count was recorded for this clone. Sequences were derived from CD4+ T cells from peripheral blood mononuclear cells, sampled in the third trimester of pregnancy. The TCR originated in a female donor with multiple sclerosis, enrolled in a pregnancy study.

The CDR3 is CASSPQGGLLANYGYTF. The CDR3 DNA is TGTGCCAGCAGCCCCCAGGGGGGACTTTTAGCTAACTATGGCTACACCTTC. The rearrangement joins TRBV2 to TRBJ1-2; 7 bases match TRBD1. V shed 6 bases, J shed 0 bases, and the junction held 13 bases outside the gene matches. The germline CDR1 and CDR2 sequences are SNHLY and FYNNEI. CDR3 length equals 17 residues. The variable domain in full, with the rest retrieved from reference TRBV2 and TRBJ1-2, is EPEVTQTPSHQVTQMGQEVILRCVPISNHLYFYWYRQILGQKVEFLVSFYNNEISEKSEIFDDQFSVERPDGSNFTLKIRSTKLEDSAMYFCASSPQGGLLANYGYTFGSGTRLTVV.